The source of this T cell receptor (beta chain) is a study of blood T cells in healthy people across ages (dated by TCRdb to between 2014 and 2017). Regarding the complete study: In model experiments, template switching captured roughly one uniquely barcoded TCR beta cDNA molecule for every two T cells. Using deep sequencing normalized with unique cDNA molecular identifiers, the study measured how TCR beta repertoire diversity changes with age. The study analyzed two additional independent replicas of 1 million unique cDNA reads from the same blood draw for two donors, one aged 18 to 30 and one aged 80 or older. To avoid experimental bias, donors of different ages were randomly spread across the sequencing lanes. Four age groups were formed from the donors: young (average approximately 15 years), middle-aged (approximately 40), aged (over 55) and long-lived (82). Results the study describes overall, beyond this receptor: Since profiling was done on bulk unsorted PBMCs, naive and antigen-experienced compartments could not be conclusively compared. The CMV infection status of donors was not known, potentially confounding age-related changes in expanded clonotypes. Total diversity estimates from one million sequenced T cells were considered lower bounds and underestimates. A strong correlation was found between observed TCR beta diversity and the percentage of naive T cells measured by flow cytometry. The long-lived group showed more naive CD4+ T cells, fewer expanded clones and increased TCR diversity than the aged group, suggesting age selection. As age increased, observed TCR beta diversity per million T cells dropped in a roughly linear way, and a significant reduction was already evident by age approximately 40.

This clonotype was counted many times. What this receptor recognizes is not known. Base-call qualities are not available, and no considerably larger clone is one nucleotide away. The CDR3 runs 13 amino acids, cysteine and phenylalanine included. The entry retains the CDR3 DNA only, 39 bases that are in frame from base 1. Trimming costs V 5 bases and J 2 bases, and their ends lie 9 bases apart. CDR1 MNHNS and CDR2 SASEGT were looked up in the germline V gene. The method was 5' RACE. Sequencing took place on an Illumina HiSeq 2500. A second PCR of about 6 to 11 cycles was performed with a sample-barcoded 5' primer and a J-beta primer mix. A unique molecular identifier was introduced onto each TCR beta cDNA molecule by a template-switch 5' adaptor carrying 12 random nucleotides. Each sample yielded at least 3 million CDR3-containing paired-end reads. First-strand cDNA synthesis was performed from all RNA using the Mint cDNA synthesis kit, with priming by a TRBC-specific oligonucleotide. All cDNA was treated with uracil-DNA glycosylase and then went through a first 18-cycle PCR with the universal primers M1SS and BC2_uni_R. The authors processed their data as follows. For normalization, 1 million high-quality reads were randomly selected from each sample, with every read carrying a distinct molecular identifier. Reads sharing molecular identifiers were discarded rather than binned into consensus sequences. CDR3 identification, clonotype clustering and error correction used MiTCR with a Q25 quality threshold and the strictest error-elimination algorithm. Lower-bound total TCR beta diversity was estimated with a nonparametric unseen species model using Euler transformation. The public reads were quality trimmed at Q25 with fastp and then assembled into clones with MiXCR by TCRdb, keeping productive beta chains. Entries that share a CDR3 protein sequence are merged under the most common genes and DNA. The V and J calls, along with clone size, are taken from TCRdb and not from the paper's own processing. The sample includes over a million distinct CDR3 sequences, with around 59% observed a single time. The ten largest clones capture over 5.5% of the sample.

Donors were 35 to 40 systemically healthy Caucasian individuals from Russia aged roughly 6 to 90 years. Each donor gave 8 to 10 milliliters of peripheral blood, collected into EDTA-treated Vacutainer tubes. Ficoll-Paque density-gradient centrifugation was used to isolate PBMCs, with at least 7 million per sample. Trizol reagent was used to extract total RNA from PBMCs, with at least 6 micrograms per sample. Naive CD45RAhigh/CD27high T cell percentages were measured by flow cytometry on a PBMC aliquot from every donor. The sequencing input was blood. The TCR sequence derives from a man aged 18 to 35 in good health. The chain employs TRBV6-1 and TRBJ1-2; no confident D gene assignment can be made. The DNA is as follows: TGTGCCAGCAGTCGGGCAGGCAACTATGGCTACACCTTC. It encodes CASSRAGNYGYTF.